The entry below gives a single TCR beta chain sequence along with its context. The antigen it recognizes is unknown. No per-base quality is available; no much larger clone lies one base away. The data stem from a study of cytomegalovirus exposure and HLA in healthy donors listed by TCRdb under 2017. About the full investigation: In an earlier analysis of approximately 500 of the donors, around 300 Gb of sequence data and 100 million or so unique TCR beta sequences from 150 million to 200 million T cells were reported. An early release that covered 500 to 800 HLA-typed donors contained approximately 290 gigabases of sequencing data and around 80 million unique TCR sequences. Of the approximately 400 genotyped donors, over 65% fell in the genetic ancestry cluster associated with self-reported Caucasian donors. The study was designed to test whether signatures of past pathogen exposure could be identified by cataloging public T cell receptors. The study profiled the T cell repertoires of hundreds of subjects by immunosequencing and related them to cytomegalovirus serostatus. Along with the roughly 670-subject first cohort, a separate validation cohort of about 110 different subjects was used. The study combined high-throughput TCR immunosequencing, statistical association of individual TCRs with disease status, and machine learning to predict cytomegalovirus infection status. A later analysis re-examined previously published TCR beta repertoires from more than 550 donors and added high-resolution HLA genotyping to investigate patterns of TCR occurrence. In the later analysis, no new phenotypic data were used to find candidate immune exposures; instead, reliance was placed on TCR beta sequences and their occurrence across donors. In an earlier analysis of around 540 of the donors, high-throughput TCR beta sequencing was used to judge whether each TCR beta V gene segment behaved as functional or pseudogenic. Donor age, sex, ethnicity and CMV serostatus were compiled alongside the repertoire data. Genome-wide SNP genotypes for about 60% of the roughly 670 donors were used in a later genetic analysis, which treated that subset as a discovery cohort. Every repertoire in the discovery cohort had been generated on one and the same sequencing platform. HLA typing included class I and class II loci at four-digit resolution. The number of donors typed differed by locus, with 629-630 for A, B, C, DRB1 and DQB1, 522 for DQA1, some 570 for DPA1, and some 470 for DPB1. A handful of DR-DQ haplotypes were handled as single units for association and clustering because linkage in the cohort was strong. Across about 370 genotyped donors of the cohort, an average of approximately 240,000 unique TCR beta nucleotide sequences per donor were sequenced, and approximately 17% of those sequences were non-productive.

The method behind the library was the immunoSEQ multiplex PCR assay. For the multiplex PCR, a mixture combining 60 forward primers for TCR Vbeta segments and 13 reverse primers for TCR Jbeta segments was used. A multiplex PCR assay on genomic DNA amplified the CDR3 region of rearranged TCR beta genes. The Illumina HiSeq System was used to sequence the amplified TCR beta libraries as 87-base-pair reads. In the source study's methods: In a later analysis, roughly 80 million unique TCR beta chains were counted across the 500 to 850 repertoires, and roughly 9.9 million of these chains were shared by at least two donors. Raw reads were error-corrected and collapsed into unique sequences with a nearest-neighbor algorithm that merged closely related sequences to remove PCR and sequencing errors. V, D and J gene segments were assigned by aligning CDR3 sequences to IMGT reference sequences. Each retained sequence needed at least a six-nucleotide match to both a V gene segment and a J gene segment. Rearrangements were classified as productive when the CDR3 lacked stop codons and remained in frame with V and J, and all other rearrangements were classified as non-productive. Following IMGT convention, CDR3 was defined as the stretch from the second conserved V-encoded cysteine to the conserved J-encoded phenylalanine. In an earlier analysis of just under 600 of the donors, sequences lacking an unambiguous match to a single V gene segment were excluded. In an earlier analysis of some 590 of the donors, a V segment was called functional when productive rearrangements were above 56.7%, and segregating when the standard deviation between donors exceeded 5%. A statistical classification framework was developed to diagnose cytomegalovirus status using the catalog of TCR beta chain sequences. In a later analysis, V and J genes were assigned by comparing TCR nucleotide sequences against IMGT/GENE-DB human TR gene sequences. In a later analysis, CDR3 sequences and most-parsimonious VDJ recombination scenarios were assigned using the TCRdist pipeline. A later analysis defined each TCR beta chain by its CDR3 amino acid sequence plus V-gene family, and excluded reads lacking a unique V-gene family. A later analysis removed 500 to 650 highly shared, low-generation-probability nucleotide sequences to deal with suspected cross-contamination and a sequencing artifact. In a later analysis, a clonal expansion index for each public chain was calculated from normalized within-repertoire ranks of inferred template counts. In a later analysis, generation probabilities were computed using a VDJ recombination model fitted to out-of-frame rearrangements, and the results were checked against IGoR. A later analysis scored TCR-TCR, TCR-HLA and TCR-CMV co-occurrence with hypergeometric tests, applying a repertoire-size bias correction to TCR pairs. A later analysis estimated false discovery rates by permuting HLA or CMV assignments 20 times. In a later analysis, co-occurring TCRs were grouped using DBSCAN, and TCRdist sequence similarity was added for clustering within HLA-allele-positive subsets. Co-occurrence clustering excluded repertoires with fewer than 30,000 or more than 120,000 public chains, plus five with anomalous nucleotide sharing. TCRdb holds this immuneACCESS table with in-frame rearrangements only. Some clones are missing; in checked studies, unresolved V genes explain under half, and the rest has no known cause. From that table come the V and J calls and clone size; the DNA was used to work out D and trimming. This sample comprises about 220,000 clones, 82% of them detected only once. Around 5.7% of the sample belongs to the ten largest clones.

Germline trimming: 6 bases from V, 4 bases from J; junction bases outside gene matches: 13. Per the germline V gene, KGHSH is the CDR1 and LQKENI is the CDR2. From the cysteine through the phenylalanine, the CDR3 covers 16 amino acids. Just CDR3 DNA is preserved here, 48 bases in frame from base 1. The cohort was made up of about 670 healthy bone marrow donors. At the time of sampling, all cohort members were nominally healthy, though unrecorded immune exposures were likely present. The donor tested CMV seropositive and was one of the 289 seropositive cohort members. Every donor gave a peripheral blood sample, and the peripheral blood mononuclear cells from that sample were used for TCR beta sequencing. Genomic DNA extraction from the blood cell samples was performed with the Qiagen DNeasy Blood Extraction Kit. Paper-wide results and their limitations: A later analysis associated about 16,000 TCR beta sequences with specific HLA alleles at a false discovery rate of 0.05. Immune exposure information for the cohort was limited to CMV serostatus. The earlier analysis of 587 of the donors excluded 15 to 20 rarely observed V segments, including chromosome 9 orphons, because counts were too low. It was suggested by the authors that the approach could potentially be generalized to other disease states and immunological phenotypes. According to a later analysis, most CMV-associated TCR beta chains appeared to be HLA-restricted, and the HLA associations seemed to be driven largely by CMV exposure. Linkage disequilibrium might explain the correlated functional status among segregating V segments, but an unknown experimental factor could not be excluded. In a later analysis, HLA-associated TCR beta chains showed more clonal expansion and lower generation probabilities than non-associated chains that were equally common. Most TCR sequences were seen in very few donors, while some public TCRs were found in many individuals. An earlier analysis of approximately 530 of the donors showed that most TCR beta V segments appeared in productive rearrangements either about 87% or about 30% of the time, which broadly matched IMGT annotations. Because HLA typing was missing for some donors at each locus, association tests included only the typed subset. Presence/absence analyses assumed roughly uniform sequencing depth across donors, an assumption that may not hold. Because the 87-base-pair reads could not distinguish some IMGT-functional V segments, including TRBV6-2 and TRBV6-3, those segments were excluded. A further reported finding was that TCR beta sequences accurately predicted the HLA-A and HLA-B alleles for most subjects in the first cohort. Several of the top co-occurrence clusters appeared to be linked to parvovirus B19, influenza, CMV and Epstein-Barr virus, according to a later analysis. The sequencing pipeline was judged likely to have produced a cluster of highly shared sequence variants as a technical artifact. V-gene and J-gene trimming of TCR beta chains was associated with a missense DCLRE1C variant in a later genetic analysis, and the association was replicated in an independent cohort. The classifier was reported to diagnose cytomegalovirus status with high specificity and sensitivity in both the original cohort and the validation cohort. In a later analysis, TCR association rates were found to vary across HLA loci, with the most associated TCRs seen for DRB1 alleles and the fewest for HLA-C alleles. In vitro tests confirmed that a few of the cytomegalovirus-associated TCR beta chains recognize cytomegalovirus antigens. Compared with the roughly 700-donor mean, donors in an Asian-associated ancestry cluster had fewer N-insertions in productive TCRs, according to a later genetic analysis. In the study, 150 to 200 TCR beta chains were listed as associated with cytomegalovirus. Strong co-occurrence of HLA alleles, especially DR and DQ, made assigning TCR associations to individual alleles difficult. Only TCR beta chains were sequenced in this cohort, and the absence of alpha or paired-chain data limited detectable features.

Sequenced input: PBMCs. The sequence derives from a woman aged 40 to 49 in good health and CMV-seropositive. Recombination linked TRBV18 to TRBJ2-7; 9 central nucleotides agree with TRBD1. The bases are TGTGCCAGCTCGTCCGGGGCGGGACAGGGTACGTACGAGCAGTACTTC. It codes for CASSSGAGQGTYEQYF.